This TCR beta chain was captured in a study of TIL therapy for anti-PD-1-resistant metastatic lung cancer. Background on the study: Tumors were harvested before any PD-1/PD-L1 blockade.

Described time point: pre-treatment sample, taken before nivolumab and TIL therapy. Adults with stage 4 NSCLC were enrolled in a phase I trial. This clone was seen only a few times. V shed 1 base and J shed 0 bases, with 4 bases lying between them. Germline-derived CDR1 and CDR2 are SGHDN and FVKESK. The CDR3 is 14 residues long. This was the immunoSEQ v3 assay. Here immunoSEQ multiplex PCR was the method, and the copy in TCRdb shows in-frame clones only, minus some. This sample has 35,000 to 55,000 clones; roughly 78% occur once, and the top ten carry approximately 15%. The sequence was collected from a man aged 65 to 79 with non-small cell lung cancer. The source material was blood, sampled at baseline. V and J are TRBV14 and TRBJ2-1; D remains ambiguous. CDR3: CASSQGSSYNEQFF. As DNA, the CDR3 is TGTGCCAGCAGCCAAGGGAGCTCCTACAATGAGCAGTTCTTC.